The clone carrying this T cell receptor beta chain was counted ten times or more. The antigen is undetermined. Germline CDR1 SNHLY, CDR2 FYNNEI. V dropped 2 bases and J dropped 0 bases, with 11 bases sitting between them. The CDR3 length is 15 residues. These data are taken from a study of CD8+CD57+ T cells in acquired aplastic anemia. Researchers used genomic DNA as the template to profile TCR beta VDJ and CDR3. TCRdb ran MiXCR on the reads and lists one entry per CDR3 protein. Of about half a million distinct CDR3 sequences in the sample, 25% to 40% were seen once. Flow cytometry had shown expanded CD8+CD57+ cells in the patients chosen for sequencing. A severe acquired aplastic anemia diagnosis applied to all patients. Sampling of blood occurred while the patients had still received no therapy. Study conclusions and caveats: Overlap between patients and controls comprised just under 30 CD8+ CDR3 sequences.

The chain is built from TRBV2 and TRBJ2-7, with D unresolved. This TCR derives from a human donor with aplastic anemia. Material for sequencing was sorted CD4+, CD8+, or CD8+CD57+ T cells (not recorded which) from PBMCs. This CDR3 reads CASSEFGDISYEQYF. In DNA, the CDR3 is TGTGCCAGCAGTGAATTTGGCGACATCTCCTACGAGCAGTACTTC.